This T cell receptor beta chain was sequenced for a study of blood T cell repertoires in COVID-19 (dated by TCRdb to 2019 to 2021). About the study as a whole: Samples from collaborators originated in the United States, Italy and Spain and spanned both the acute and convalescent phases of COVID-19. The material from the prospective study consisted of cDNA or gDNA derived from T cells, B-cell-depleted T cells, or PBMCs. Subjects who had been exposed to COVID-19, were actively infected with it, or had recovered from it provided the deeply sampled blood TCRbeta repertoires that made up the dataset. The repertoires were released in a freely available public database meant as a resource for research on the immune response to SARS-CoV-2. Samples came from the ongoing ImmuneRACE study (first 160 participants) plus 1,254 subjects from 6 global collaborators. The sample metadata nearly always contained a de-identified subject ID, COVID-19 status, age in years and sex. Where HLA class I and class II types were available, the types were taken from metadata supplied by the sample provider, not from assay-based typing.

The junction carries 9 bases between V and J, which are trimmed by 6 bases and 7 bases respectively. The CDR3 runs 11 residues from the cysteine to the phenylalanine. Only the CDR3 DNA is retained, 33 bases long and in frame from the first base. CDR1 is given as SNHLY and CDR2 as FYNNEI, both from the germline V gene. Whole blood was collected in K2EDTA tubes by collaborating institutions according to the institutions' own protocols. For TCRbeta analysis, collaborators shipped samples as frozen whole blood, isolated PBMCs, or DNA extracted from either of those sample types. This clone was seen a few times. This receptor's antigen is unknown. Base-call qualities are not available, and no considerably larger clone is one nucleotide away. Overall study results and their limits: The quantity of clinical and demographic metadata differed by source and by participant and was supplied without curation.

TCRbeta CDR3 regions were amplified from genomic DNA by means of the immunoSEQ Assay, a bias-controlled multiplex PCR. On the study's bioinformatics: The number of nucleated cells in each sample was estimated from the amplification of reference gene primers within the assay. Sequence reads were collapsed and filtered to measure the absolute abundance of every unique TCRbeta CDR3 rearrangement. Productive Simpson clonality was computed per sample as the square root of Simpson's diversity index over productive rearrangements. This is the immuneACCESS table as TCRdb keeps it, with only in-frame sequences that have V and J called. A part of the clones is gone; compared with another copy, unresolved V genes explain less than half, and the rest is unexplained. Clone size and V and J calls were adopted from that table, with D and trimming inferred from the DNA. Within this sample are approximately 110,000 clones, with approximately 84% of them counted one time only. 3% to 3.5% of the sample is in the top ten clones.

The source of this sequence is a man aged 35 to 55 with acute or convalescent COVID-19. Sample: peripheral blood. This receptor chain uses TRBV2 and TRBJ1-1, and perhaps TRBD1 as D gene, on 6 matching bases. The CDR3 protein sequence reads: CASSRTVEAFF. The sequenced DNA: TGTGCCAGCAGCCGGACAGTTGAAGCTTTCTTT. Here the CDR3 is joined to the reference TRBV2 and TRBJ1-1 genes, and the full variable domain is: EPEVTQTPSHQVTQMGQEVILRCVPISNHLYFYWYRQILGQKVEFLVSFYNNEISEKSEIFDDQFSVERPDGSNFTLKIRSTKLEDSAMYFCASSRTVEAFFGQGTRLTVV.